This T cell receptor (beta chain) was profiled in a study of blood T cell repertoires in COVID-19. Repertoires were generated with immunoSEQ multiplex PCR, while TCRdb's copy carries only in-frame clones and drops some. The profile shows roughly 200,000 clones, over 75% of them singletons. Trimming stripped 0 bases from V and 6 bases from J, with 19 bases between. Germline lookup yields CDR1 SGHRS and CDR2 YFSETQ. This CDR3 region has 17 residues. V is TRBV5-1 and J is TRBJ2-1; D is undetermined. Material: PBMCs or T cells enriched from blood (not recorded which). This sequence originates from a man aged 35-49 years who had recovered from COVID-19. This chain's CDR3 is CASSLGAGQLLFNEQFF. CDR3 in DNA: TGCGCCAGCAGCTTGGGGGCAGGTCAACTTCTTTTCAATGAGCAGTTCTTC.